One and the same sample provided the 23 T cell receptor beta chains below, sequenced in a study of T cell responses to AZD1222 COVID-19 vaccine. The table came from immunoSEQ multiplex PCR; TCRdb's copy has only in-frame clones and leaves some out. The sample lists 89,000 or so clones, around 90% occurring once. This sample comprised peripheral blood, obtained 28 days after the second AZD1222 dose. These receptors all come from an adult who received the AZD1222 COVID-19 vaccine.

The chain links TRBV11-2 to TRBJ1-5; 9 bases are shared with TRBD1. After removal of 1 base from V and 4 bases from J, the junction contained 8 bases not matched to a gene. The CDR3 extends over 17 amino acids. Germline V gives CDR1 SGHAT, CDR2 FQNNGV. CDR3 protein: CASSLGTGGVRNQPQHF. In DNA form, the CDR3 reads TGTGCCAGCAGCTTAGGAACAGGGGGCGTGAGAAATCAGCCCCAGCATTTT.

Points on this clone: Relative to the germline gene, one junction end is altered; a read error may explain this. The chain couples TRBV6-1 to TRBJ1-1; D is ambiguous. Germline CDR1 MNHNS, CDR2 SASEGT. CDR3 length: 11 residues. This chain's CDR3 is CASREGLGAFF. Written as DNA, the CDR3 is TGTGCCAGCAGAGAAGGATTGGGAGCTTTCTTT.

This clone occurred a few times. The V call is TRBV18, the J call TRBJ1-1; 7 bases align to TRBD1. The germline CDR1 and CDR2 sequences are KGHSH and LQKENI. V gave up 3 bases and J gave up 8 bases; unmatched junction bases: 3. The length of the CDR3 is 12 residues. The CDR3 sequence is CASSPRTGEAFF. CDR3 bases: TGTGCCAGCTCACCTCGGACAGGCGAAGCTTTCTTT.

The chain joins TRBV6-5 to TRBJ2-5; 9 nucleotides line up with TRBD2. Per germline, CDR1 MNHEY and CDR2 SVGAGI. The V segment lost 5 bases and the J segment 7 bases; nucleotides outside the gene matches: 11. CDR3 length: 15 amino acids. Here the CDR3 DNA reads TGTGCCAGCAGTAGGATTAGCGGGGGAGGGGGGACCCAGTACTTC. Protein product: CASSRISGGGGTQYF.

This chain joins TRBV3-1 (or the pseudogene TRBV3-2) and TRBJ1-1; 8 bases line up with TRBD1. CDR1 is LGHDT and CDR2 is YNNKEL in the germline V gene (reference sequence). V trimming: 3 bases; J trimming: 4 bases; junction bases outside the gene matches: 1. The CDR3 length is 13 residues. The CDR3 nucleotides are TGTGCCAGCAGCCAGGGACAGGCCACTGAAGCTTTCTTT. Protein product: CASSQGQATEAFF.

This chain joins TRBV28 and TRBJ1-2, with 7 bases lining up with TRBD1. Germline CDR1 MDHEN, CDR2 SYDVKM. The CDR3 has 14 residues. The V gene end was trimmed by 7 bases and the J gene end by 7 bases; junction bases not matched to a gene: 12. The CDR3 nucleotides are TGTGCCAGCACGCCATCAACAGGGGTTAGTGGCTACACCTTC. Translation: CASTPSTGVSGYTF.

The rearrangement joins TRBV5-6 to TRBJ2-5; D is uncertain. The CDR3 length is 13 residues. Germline lookup yields CDR1 SGHDT and CDR2 YYEEEE. The V and J ends lost 0 bases and 2 bases respectively, with 5 bases between them. The CDR3 nucleotides are TGTGCCAGCAGCTTGGTCGGGCAAGAGACCCAGTACTTC. This encodes CASSLVGQETQYF.

This clone was picked up a small number of times. The chain has TRBV13 and TRBJ2-7; the D is unclear. The germline V and J ends were trimmed by 5 bases and 8 bases, with 16 bases remaining between them. CDR3 length equals 13 residues. The germline V gene has CDR1 PRHDT and CDR2 FYEKMQ (reference sequence). This CDR3 is CASSEWTIGKQYF. The CDR3 DNA sequence: TGTGCCAGCAGCGAGTGGACCATTGGAAAGCAGTACTTC.

The chain is built from TRBV7-9 and TRBJ2-2, with a possible D match to TRBD2 (6 bases). The germline CDR1 and CDR2 sequences are SEHNR and FQNEAQ (reference sequence). Trimming took off 3 bases at V and 7 bases at J, with 9 bases between the two ends. This CDR3 contains 13 residues. CDR3 sequence: CASSFLEGGELFF. The CDR3 nucleotides are TGTGCCAGCAGCTTCCTGGAGGGCGGGGAGCTGTTTTTT.

This rearrangement joins TRBV5-1 to TRBJ2-1; D tentatively fits TRBD1 or TRBD2 (5 bases each). The V gene's germline CDR1 is SGHRS and CDR2 YFSETQ. CDR3 length equals 14 residues. The germline V and J ends were trimmed by 0 bases and 5 bases, with 9 bases remaining between them. Here the CDR3 reads CASSLAGTDNEQFF. The CDR3 nucleotides are TGCGCCAGCAGCTTGGCCGGGACCGACAATGAGCAGTTCTTC. The full variable domain, rest sourced from reference TRBV5-1 and TRBJ2-1, is KAGVTQTPRYLIKTRGQQVTLSCSPISGHRSVSWYQQTPGQGLQFLFEYFSETQRNKGNFPGRFSGRQFSNSRSEMNVSTLELGDSALYLCASSLAGTDNEQFFGPGTRLTVL.

This chain joins TRBV18 and TRBJ2-7; 10 bases fit TRBD2. V was clipped by 5 bases and J by 7 bases; unmatched bases: 11. In germline, CDR1 is KGHSH, CDR2 LQKENI. The CDR3 length is 15 residues. In DNA form, the CDR3 reads TGTGCCAGCTCATCCGGGACTAGCGCCACTAGTGAGCAGTACTTC. This gives the protein CASSSGTSATSEQYF.

The rearrangement joins TRBV28 to TRBJ2-1; 9 bases fit TRBD1. J lost 10 bases, V lost 6 bases, and 13 bases had no gene match. Germline CDR1 is MDHEN and CDR2 is SYDVKM. The CDR3 sequence is 15 residues long. CDR3 protein: CASRGGGTGMGEQFF. The CDR3 coding sequence is TGTGCCAGCAGGGGAGGCGGGACAGGGATGGGGGAGCAGTTCTTC.

This chain connects TRBV7-2 to TRBJ2-1; D is ambiguous. Trimming cost V 1 base and J 2 bases, with 9 bases left between them. The CDR3 has 15 amino acids. Looked up from germline, CDR1 is SGHTA and CDR2 is FQGNSA. The CDR3 spells CASSLGPTAYNEQFF. The CDR3 nucleotides read TGTGCCAGCAGCTTAGGACCCACAGCCTACAATGAGCAGTTCTTC.

V gene TRBV6-6 combines with J gene TRBJ2-7; D not resolved. There are 11 residues in the CDR3. Germline CDR1 is MNHNY and CDR2 is SVGAGI (reference sequence). The ends were cut back, 5 bases at V and 4 bases at J, with 6 bases in the middle. This CDR3 is CASSALYEQYF. The CDR3 coding sequence is TGTGCCAGCAGTGCCCTTTACGAGCAGTACTTC.

This chain uses TRBV5-4 with TRBJ1-6; 9 positions match TRBD1. Unmatched junction bases numbered 7, after V lost 3 bases and J lost 9 bases. Germline CDR1 SGHNT, CDR2 YYREEE (reference sequence). This CDR3 region has 15 residues. The CDR3 DNA reads as TGTGCCAGCAGCTCCCGGGACAGGGATCTTTCACCCCTCCACTTT. Amino acids: CASSSRDRDLSPLHF.

The genes are TRBV7-2 and TRBJ1-5; 7 bases agree with TRBD1. With 5 bases clipped from V and 10 bases from J, the junction kept 17 bases outside the gene matches. The length of the CDR3 is 16 residues. Germline-derived CDR1 and CDR2 are SGHTA and FQGNSA. CDR3 region: CASSPPRGGSSKPQHF. CDR3 nucleotide sequence: TGTGCCAGCAGCCCCCCCAGGGGGGGCAGTTCTAAACCCCAGCATTTT.

The chain uses TRBV19 and TRBJ2-1, with 9 bases lining up with TRBD2. This CDR3 is 14 amino acids long. V lost 5 bases, J lost 5 bases, and 4 bases stayed unmatched. Germline CDR1 and CDR2: LNHDA and SQIVND (reference sequence). The CDR3 region is CASSRASGNNEQFF. CDR3 sequence (DNA): TGTGCCAGTAGTCGGGCTAGCGGGAACAATGAGCAGTTCTTC.

This clone has a handful of counts. The chain carries TRBV11-2 and TRBJ1-1, with 9 bases matching TRBD1. Germline lookup yields CDR1 SGHAT and CDR2 FQNNGV. The ends lost 5 bases at V and 1 base at J; junction bases unmatched: 5. The CDR3 runs to 15 residues. The CDR3 DNA follows: TGTGCCAGCAGCAACCGACAGGGGGAGAACACTGAAGCTTTCTTT. It codes for CASSNRQGENTEAFF.

This chain connects TRBV27 to TRBJ2-3, with TRBD2 identical over 7 bases. Germline lookup yields CDR1 MNHEY and CDR2 SMNVEV (reference sequence). The length of the CDR3 is 18 residues. Losses at the gene ends were 5 bases for V and 4 bases for J; bases not matched to a gene: 18. CDR3 amino acids: CASSLGVGGGGLPDTQYF. The CDR3 coding sequence is TGTGCCAGCAGTCTGGGGGTGGGGGGGGGTGGGCTTCCAGATACGCAGTATTTT.

This clone was detected only once. The V and J genes are TRBV6-2 or TRBV6-3 and TRBJ2-1; unclear D gene. The germline V gene encodes CDR1 MNHEY and CDR2 SVGEGT. This CDR3 has 12 residues. The V gene lost 3 bases and the J gene lost 4 bases, with 4 bases spanning the gap. CDR3 nucleotides: TGTGCCAGCAGTTATCAGTACAATGAGCAGTTCTTC. Its translation: CASSYQYNEQFF.

This chain joins TRBV7-2 and TRBJ2-7; D is uncertain. V lost 0 bases to trimming and J lost 2 bases, with 8 bases between them. CDR1 is SGHTA, CDR2 FQGNSA, per germline. CDR3 length: 14 amino acids. The CDR3: CASSLAPYPYEQYF. The CDR3 region has the DNA TGTGCCAGCAGCTTAGCGCCGTACCCCTACGAGCAGTACTTC. Full variable domain (missing parts from reference TRBV7-2 and TRBJ2-7): GAGVSQSPSNKVTEKGKDVELRCDPISGHTALYWYRQSLGQGLEFLIYFQGNSAPDKSGLPSDRFSAERTGGSVSTLTIQRTQQEDSAVYLCASSLAPYPYEQYFGPGTRLTVT.

The chain joins TRBV2 to TRBJ2-5; D is ambiguous. Between the trimmed V and J ends, which lost 7 bases and 2 bases, there was a span of 11 bases. The CDR3 runs 13 residues. In germline, CDR1 is SNHLY, CDR2 FYNNEI. CDR3 sequence: CASNVRRQETQYF. The DNA of the CDR3 is TGTGCCAGCAATGTTAGACGGCAAGAGACCCAGTACTTC.

The chain combines TRBV6-6 with TRBJ1-2; 8 bases fit TRBD1. Germline-derived CDR1 and CDR2 are MNHNY and SVGAGI (reference sequence). V gave up 6 bases and J gave up 7 bases; unmatched junction bases: 4. The CDR3 runs 12 residues. The CDR3 sequence: CASSLQGGGYTF. The CDR3 DNA is TGTGCCAGCAGCTTACAGGGGGGTGGCTACACCTTC.